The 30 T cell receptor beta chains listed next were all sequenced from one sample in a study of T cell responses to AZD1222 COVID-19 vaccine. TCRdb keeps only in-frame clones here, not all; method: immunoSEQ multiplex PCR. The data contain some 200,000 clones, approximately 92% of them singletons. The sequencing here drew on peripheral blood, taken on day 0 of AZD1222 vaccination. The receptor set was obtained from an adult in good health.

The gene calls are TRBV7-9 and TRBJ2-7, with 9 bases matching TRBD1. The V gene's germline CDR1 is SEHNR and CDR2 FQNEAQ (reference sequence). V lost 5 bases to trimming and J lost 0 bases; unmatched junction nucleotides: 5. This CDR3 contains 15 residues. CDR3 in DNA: TGTGCCAGCAGCCTAGGACAGGGGAGCTCCTACGAGCAGTACGTC. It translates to CASSLGQGSSYEQYV.

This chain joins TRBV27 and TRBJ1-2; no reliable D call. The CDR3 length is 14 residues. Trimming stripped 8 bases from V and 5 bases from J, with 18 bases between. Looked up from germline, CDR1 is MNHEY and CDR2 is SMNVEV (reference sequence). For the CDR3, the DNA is TGTGCCAGCCGCCCTTCATGGGGTACTTATGGCTACACCTTC. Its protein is CASRPSWGTYGYTF.

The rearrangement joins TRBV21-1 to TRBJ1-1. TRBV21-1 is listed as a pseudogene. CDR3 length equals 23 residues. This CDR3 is CASSKDPKKDWIYRRPFSPQAFF. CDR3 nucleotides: TGTGCCAGCAGCAAAGACCCCAAAAAGGACTGGATATACCGACGGCCTTTCTCGCCACAAGCTTTCTTT.

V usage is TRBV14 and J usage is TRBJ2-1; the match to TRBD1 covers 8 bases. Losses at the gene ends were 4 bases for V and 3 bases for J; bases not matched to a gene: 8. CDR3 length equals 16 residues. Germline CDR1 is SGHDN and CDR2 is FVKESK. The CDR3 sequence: CASSRRTGQLYNEQFF. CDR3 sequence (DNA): TGTGCCAGCAGCCGACGGACAGGGCAACTCTACAATGAGCAGTTCTTC.

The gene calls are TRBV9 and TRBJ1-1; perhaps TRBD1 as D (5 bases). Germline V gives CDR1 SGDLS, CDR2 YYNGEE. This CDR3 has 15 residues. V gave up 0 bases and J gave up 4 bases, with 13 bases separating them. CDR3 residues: CASSVVTKRGTEAFF. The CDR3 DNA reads TGTGCCAGCAGCGTAGTGACAAAGAGGGGCACTGAAGCTTTCTTT.

The CDR3 coding sequence is TGTGCCACCAGGCTGCCCAGCCTGCAGACCCAGTACTTC. Amino acids: CATRLPSLQTQYF. The J gene is TRBJ2-5, the V gene TRBV24-1; D gene unclear. Trimming shortened V by 7 bases and J by 6 bases, and 14 bases separated the two germline ends. Germline V CDR1 and CDR2: KGHDR, SFDVKD. CDR3 length: 13 residues.

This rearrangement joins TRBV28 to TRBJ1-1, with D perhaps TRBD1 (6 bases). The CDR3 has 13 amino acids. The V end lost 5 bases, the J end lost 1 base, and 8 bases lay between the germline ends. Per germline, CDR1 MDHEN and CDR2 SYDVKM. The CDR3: CASSVRGNTEAFF. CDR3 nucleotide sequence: TGTGCCAGCAGTGTCAGGGGGAACACTGAAGCTTTCTTT.

This CDR3 reads CASSRGIAKSSYNEQFF. For the CDR3, the DNA is TGCGCCAGCAGCCGTGGGATTGCAAAGAGCTCCTACAATGAGCAGTTCTTC. The chain joins TRBV4-1 to TRBJ2-1; no reliable D call. Trimming left V 4 bases short and J 0 bases short, with 16 bases between. Germline CDR1 and CDR2: MGHRA and YSYEKL. The CDR3 runs 17 residues.

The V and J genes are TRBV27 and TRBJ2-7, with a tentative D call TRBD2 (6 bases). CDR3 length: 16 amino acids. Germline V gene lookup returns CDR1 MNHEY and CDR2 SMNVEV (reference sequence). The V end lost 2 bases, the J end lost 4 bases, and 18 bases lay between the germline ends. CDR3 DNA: TGTGCCAGCAGTTTACAGGCGGCGGACTATGGTTACGAGCAGTACTTC. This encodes CASSLQAADYGYEQYF.

The CDR3 sequence is CASSPRGDHGYTF. The CDR3 DNA follows: TGTGCCAGCAGTCCGCGGGGGGACCATGGCTACACCTTC. The chain employs TRBV12-3 or TRBV12-4 and TRBJ1-2, with D tentatively TRBD1 (5 bases). The CDR3 runs to 13 residues. V shed 5 bases and J shed 6 bases, with 13 bases lying between them.

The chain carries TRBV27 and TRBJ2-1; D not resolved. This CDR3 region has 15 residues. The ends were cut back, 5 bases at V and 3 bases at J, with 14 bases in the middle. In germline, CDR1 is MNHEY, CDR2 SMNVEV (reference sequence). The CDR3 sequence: CASSITLQYYNEQFF. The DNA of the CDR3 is TGTGCCAGCAGTATCACATTGCAGTACTACAATGAGCAGTTCTTC.

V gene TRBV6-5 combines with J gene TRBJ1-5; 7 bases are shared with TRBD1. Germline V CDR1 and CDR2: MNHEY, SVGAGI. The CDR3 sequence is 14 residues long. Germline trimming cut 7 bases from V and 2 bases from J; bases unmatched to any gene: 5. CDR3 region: CASTPGTGNQPQHF. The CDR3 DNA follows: TGTGCCAGCACCCCCGGGACAGGCAATCAGCCCCAGCATTTT.

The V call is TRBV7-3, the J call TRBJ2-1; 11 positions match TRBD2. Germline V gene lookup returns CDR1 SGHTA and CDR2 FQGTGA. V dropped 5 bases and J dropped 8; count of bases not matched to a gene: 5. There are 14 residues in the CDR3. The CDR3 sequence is CASSPTSGAHEQFF. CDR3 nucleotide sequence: TGTGCCAGCAGCCCGACTAGCGGGGCCCATGAGCAGTTCTTC.

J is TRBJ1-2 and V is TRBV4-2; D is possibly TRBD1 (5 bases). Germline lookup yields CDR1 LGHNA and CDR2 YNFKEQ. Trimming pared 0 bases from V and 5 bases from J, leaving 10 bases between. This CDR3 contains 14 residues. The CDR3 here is CASSQDIPGYGYTF. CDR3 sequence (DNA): TGTGCCAGCAGCCAAGATATTCCAGGGTATGGCTACACCTTC.

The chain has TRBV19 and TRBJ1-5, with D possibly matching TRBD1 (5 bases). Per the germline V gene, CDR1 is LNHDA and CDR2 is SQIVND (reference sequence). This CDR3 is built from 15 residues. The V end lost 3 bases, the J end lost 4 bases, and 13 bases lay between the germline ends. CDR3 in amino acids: CASSIDGGPNQPQHF. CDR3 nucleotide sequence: TGTGCCAGTAGTATCGACGGGGGACCAAATCAGCCCCAGCATTTT.

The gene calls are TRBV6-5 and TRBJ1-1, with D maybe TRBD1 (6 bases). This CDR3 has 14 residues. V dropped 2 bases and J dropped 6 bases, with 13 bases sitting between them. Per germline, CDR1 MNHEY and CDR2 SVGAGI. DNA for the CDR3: TGTGCCAGCAGTTACGGCTCTGGGGGGCCTGAAGCTTTCTTT. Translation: CASSYGSGGPEAFF.

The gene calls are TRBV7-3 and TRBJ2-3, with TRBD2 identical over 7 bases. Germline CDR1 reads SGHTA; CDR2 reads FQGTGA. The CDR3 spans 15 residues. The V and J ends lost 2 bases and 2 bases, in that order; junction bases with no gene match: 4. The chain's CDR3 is CASSLYRGDTDTQYF. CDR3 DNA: TGTGCCAGCAGCTTATATCGGGGGGACACAGATACGCAGTATTTT. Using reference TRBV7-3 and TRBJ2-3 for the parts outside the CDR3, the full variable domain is GAGVSQTPSNKVTEKGKYVELRCDPISGHTALYWYRQSLGQGPEFLIYFQGTGAADDSGLPNDRFFAVRPEGSVSTLKIQRTERGDSAVYLCASSLYRGDTDTQYFGPGTRLTVL.

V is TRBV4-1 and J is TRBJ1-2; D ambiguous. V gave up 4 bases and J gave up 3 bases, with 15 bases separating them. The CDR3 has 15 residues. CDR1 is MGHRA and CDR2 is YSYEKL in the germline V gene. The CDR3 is CASSPFSGEDYGYTF. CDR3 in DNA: TGCGCCAGCAGCCCTTTCTCGGGCGAGGACTATGGCTACACCTTC.

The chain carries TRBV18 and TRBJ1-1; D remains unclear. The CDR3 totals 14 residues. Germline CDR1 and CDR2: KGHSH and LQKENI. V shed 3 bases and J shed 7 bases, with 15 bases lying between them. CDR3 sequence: CASSPDAGSGEAFF. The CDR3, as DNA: TGTGCCAGCTCACCGGACGCGGGCTCTGGTGAAGCTTTCTTT. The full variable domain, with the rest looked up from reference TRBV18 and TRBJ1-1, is NAGVMQNPRHLVRRRGQEARLRCSPMKGHSHVYWYRQLPEEGLKFMVYLQKENIIDESGMPKERFSAEFPKEGPSILRIQQVVRGDSAAYFCASSPDAGSGEAFFGQGTRLTVV.

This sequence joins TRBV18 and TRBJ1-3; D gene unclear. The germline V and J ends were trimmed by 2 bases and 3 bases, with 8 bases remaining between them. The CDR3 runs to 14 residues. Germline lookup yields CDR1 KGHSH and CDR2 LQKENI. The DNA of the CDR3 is TGTGCCAGCTCACCATTCGACGGTGGAAACACCATATATTTT. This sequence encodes CASSPFDGGNTIYF.

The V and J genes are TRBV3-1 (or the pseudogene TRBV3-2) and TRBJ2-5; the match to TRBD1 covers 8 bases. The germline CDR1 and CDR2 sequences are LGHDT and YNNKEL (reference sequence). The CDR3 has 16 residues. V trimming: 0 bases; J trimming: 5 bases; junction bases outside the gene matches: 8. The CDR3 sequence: CASSQDKMYRGETQYF. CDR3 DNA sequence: TGTGCCAGCAGCCAAGATAAGATGTACAGGGGGGAGACCCAGTACTTC.

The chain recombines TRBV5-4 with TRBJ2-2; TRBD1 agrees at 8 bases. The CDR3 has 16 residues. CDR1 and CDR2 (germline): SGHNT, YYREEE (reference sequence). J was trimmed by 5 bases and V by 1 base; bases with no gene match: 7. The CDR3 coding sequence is TGTGCCAGCAGCTTGTTAGCAGGGGGCAATACCGGGGAGCTGTTTTTT. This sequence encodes CASSLLAGGNTGELFF.

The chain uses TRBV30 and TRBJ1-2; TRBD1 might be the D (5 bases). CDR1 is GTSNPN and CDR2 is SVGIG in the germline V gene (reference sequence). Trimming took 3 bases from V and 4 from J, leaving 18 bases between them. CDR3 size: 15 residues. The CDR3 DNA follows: TGTGCCTGGAGCACCGGGGACGGGAATATCTATGGCTACACCTTC. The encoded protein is CAWSTGDGNIYGYTF.

For the CDR3, the DNA is TGCGCCAGCAGTGAGGCTAGCCGCGCTAACGAGCAGTACTTC. This sequence encodes CASSEASRANEQYF. The chain uses TRBV10-1 and TRBJ2-7; tentatively, D is TRBD2 (5 bases). V was shortened by 2 bases and J by 5 bases, with 13 bases between the two germline ends. The CDR3 is made up of 14 amino acids. Germline V gene lookup returns CDR1 WNHNN and CDR2 SYGVQD (reference sequence).

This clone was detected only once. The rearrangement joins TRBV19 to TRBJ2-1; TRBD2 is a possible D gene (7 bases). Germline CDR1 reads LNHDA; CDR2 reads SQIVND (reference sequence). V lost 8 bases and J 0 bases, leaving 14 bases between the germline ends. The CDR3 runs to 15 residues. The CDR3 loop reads CASGGGGYSYNEQFF. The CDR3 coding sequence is TGTGCCAGTGGGGGAGGGGGTTACTCCTACAATGAGCAGTTCTTC.

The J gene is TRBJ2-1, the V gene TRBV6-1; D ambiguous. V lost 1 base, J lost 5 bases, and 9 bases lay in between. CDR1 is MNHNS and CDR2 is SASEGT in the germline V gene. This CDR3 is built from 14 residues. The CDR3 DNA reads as TGTGCCAGCAGTGAAGTCTACAGAAACAATGAGCAGTTCTTC. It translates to CASSEVYRNNEQFF.

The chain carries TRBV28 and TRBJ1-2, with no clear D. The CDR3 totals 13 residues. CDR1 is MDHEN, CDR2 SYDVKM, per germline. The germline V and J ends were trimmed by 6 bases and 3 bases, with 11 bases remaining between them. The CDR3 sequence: CASSPVKYYGYTF. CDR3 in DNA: TGTGCCAGCAGCCCCGTTAAGTACTATGGCTACACCTTC.

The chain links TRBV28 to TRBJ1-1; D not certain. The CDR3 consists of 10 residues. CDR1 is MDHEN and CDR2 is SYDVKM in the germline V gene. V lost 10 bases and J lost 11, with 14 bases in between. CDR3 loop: CATFATRAFF. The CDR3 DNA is TGTGCCACTTTTGCAACTCGGGCTTTCTTT. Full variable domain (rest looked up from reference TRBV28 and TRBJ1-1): DVKVTQSSRYLVKRTGEKVFLECVQDMDHENMFWYRQDPGLGLRLIYFSYDVKMKEKGDIPEGYSVSREKKERFSLILESASTNQTSMYLCATFATRAFFGQGTRLTVV.

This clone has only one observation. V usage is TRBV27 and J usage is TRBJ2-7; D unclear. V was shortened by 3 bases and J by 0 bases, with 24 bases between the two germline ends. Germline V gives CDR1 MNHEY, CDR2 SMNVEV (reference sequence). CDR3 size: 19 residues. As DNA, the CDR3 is TGTGCCAGCAGTTTGGAGCCCCGGGCCTACACTCGGAGCTCCTACGAGCAGTACTTC. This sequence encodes CASSLEPRAYTRSSYEQYF.

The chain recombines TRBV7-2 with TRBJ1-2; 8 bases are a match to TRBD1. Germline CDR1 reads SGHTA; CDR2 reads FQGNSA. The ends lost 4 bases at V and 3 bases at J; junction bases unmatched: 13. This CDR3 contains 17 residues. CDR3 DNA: TGTGCCAGCAGCTATCATTCAGGGGGCCTTCGGGACTATGGCTACACCTTC. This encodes CASSYHSGGLRDYGYTF.